This passage covers 27 T cell receptor beta chains from one sample sequenced in a study of cytomegalovirus exposure and HLA in healthy donors. Primers: 60 Vbeta forward and 13 Jbeta reverse. Clones were sequenced by immunoSEQ multiplex PCR, and TCRdb holds only the in-frame ones, with some missing. The table has some 120,000 clones, roughly 78% seen once. The material sequenced was PBMCs. The receptor set was obtained from a male donor in good health and CMV-seronegative.

The V and J genes are TRBV6-5 and TRBJ1-2; 8 bases align to TRBD1. Germline-derived CDR1 and CDR2 are MNHEY and SVGAGI. Germline trimming cut 5 bases from V and 2 bases from J; bases unmatched to any gene: 1. The length of the CDR3 is 13 residues. CDR3 DNA: TGTGCCAGCAGTCCAGGGGGCAACTATGGCTACACCTTC. Translating gives CASSPGGNYGYTF.

This rearrangement joins TRBV7-9 to TRBJ2-1, with TRBD1 as a possible D gene (6 bases). In germline, CDR1 is SEHNR, CDR2 FQNEAQ (reference sequence). The CDR3 extends over 12 amino acids. In DNA form, the CDR3 reads TGTTCCGGGCTTGGCAGGGGCAATGAGCAGTTCTTC. As protein: CSGLGRGNEQFF.

The chain links TRBV6-4 to TRBJ2-2; 11 bases line up with TRBD2. The ends lost 2 bases at V and 4 bases at J; junction bases unmatched: 0. This CDR3 has 15 residues. Germline-derived CDR1 and CDR2 are MRHNA and SNTAGT. CDR3 amino acids: CASSDGLAGTGELFF. CDR3 nucleotides: TGTGCCAGCAGTGACGGACTAGCGGGCACCGGGGAGCTGTTTTTT.

V gene TRBV18 combines with J gene TRBJ1-2; D not certain. The length of the CDR3 is 14 residues. The V and J ends lost 2 bases and 4 bases respectively, with 11 bases between them. The germline CDR1 and CDR2 sequences are KGHSH and LQKENI. CDR3 region: CASSPGRRFYGYTF. DNA of the CDR3: TGTGCCAGCTCACCAGGGAGGAGATTCTATGGCTACACCTTC.

This rearrangement joins TRBV11-2 to TRBJ2-2; 9 nucleotides match TRBD1. Germline V CDR1 and CDR2: SGHAT, FQNNGV. The CDR3 has 17 amino acids. Trimming at V came to 5 bases and at J to 3 bases, leaving 10 bases not matched to a gene. In nucleotides, the CDR3 is TGTGCCAGCAGCAGGGGCCAGGGACAGGGCGACACCGGGGAGCTGTTTTTT. This gives the protein CASSRGQGQGDTGELFF.

This clone was counted between two and nine times. This CDR3 reads CASSLDGIYEQYF. Written as DNA, the CDR3 is TGCGCCAGCAGCTTGGACGGGATCTACGAGCAGTACTTC. This chain links TRBV5-1 with TRBJ2-7, with a tentative D call TRBD2 (5 bases). The CDR3 runs 13 residues. Looked up from germline, CDR1 is SGHRS and CDR2 is YFSETQ. V was cut by 0 bases and J by 3 bases, with 7 bases left in between.

The V call is TRBV7-9, the J call TRBJ1-6; D gene uncertain. This CDR3 contains 15 residues. The germline CDR1 and CDR2 sequences are SEHNR and FQNEAQ (reference sequence). The V and J ends lost 3 bases and 7 bases respectively, with 13 bases between them. This CDR3 reads CASSFFQNPNSPLHF. CDR3 sequence (DNA): TGTGCCAGCAGCTTTTTTCAGAACCCGAATTCACCCCTCCACTTT.

This clone has only a few counts. CDR3 protein: CASSGLAGTYEQYF. CDR3 in DNA: TGTGCCAGCAGCGGGCTAGCGGGGACCTACGAGCAGTACTTC. V is TRBV7-8 and J is TRBJ2-7; TRBD2 aligns across 9 bases. Germline V CDR1 and CDR2: SGHVS, FQNEAQ. The CDR3 sequence is 14 residues long. J was trimmed by 2 bases and V by 5 bases; bases with no gene match: 4.

This rearrangement joins TRBV2 to TRBJ1-5; D unresolved. V gave up 2 bases and J gave up 7 bases, with 12 bases separating them. The germline gives CDR1 SNHLY, CDR2 FYNNEI. The CDR3 contains 14 residues. CDR3 sequence (DNA): TGTGCCAGCAGTGAAAGGCGGGAAGGACAGCCCCAGCATTTT. Translating gives CASSERREGQPQHF.

The chain combines TRBV2 with TRBJ1-2; D perhaps matches TRBD1 (6 bases). The CDR3 sequence is 13 residues long. Germline V gene lookup returns CDR1 SNHLY and CDR2 FYNNEI. The V gene lost 7 bases and the J gene lost 4 bases, with 13 bases spanning the gap. CDR3 bases: TGTGCCAGCACGGCCAGGGGATCCTATGGCTACACCTTC. Amino acid sequence: CASTARGSYGYTF. The full variable domain, rest sourced from reference TRBV2 and TRBJ1-2, is EPEVTQTPSHQVTQMGQEVILRCVPISNHLYFYWYRQILGQKVEFLVSFYNNEISEKSEIFDDQFSVERPDGSNFTLKIRSTKLEDSAMYFCASTARGSYGYTFGSGTRLTVV.

This clone occurred a few times. The chain uses TRBV18 and TRBJ2-5; D unclear. V lost 4 bases and J 4 bases, leaving 10 bases between the germline ends. The CDR3 consists of 13 residues. Germline V CDR1 and CDR2: KGHSH, LQKENI. The CDR3 sequence: CASSLPSRETQYF. The CDR3 DNA is TGTGCCAGCTCACTCCCTTCGAGAGAGACCCAGTACTTC.

The V and J genes are TRBV7-2 and TRBJ1-5, with D possibly being TRBD1 (6 bases). This CDR3 contains 16 residues. Per the germline V gene, CDR1 is SGHTA and CDR2 is FQGNSA. V was clipped by 5 bases and J by 4 bases, with 18 bases between them. The CDR3 protein is CASSQGHPSGNQPQHF. DNA for the CDR3: TGTGCCAGCAGCCAGGGACATCCCTCGGGGAATCAGCCCCAGCATTTT. The entire variable domain, with the rest obtained from reference TRBV7-2 and TRBJ1-5, is as follows: GAGVSQSPSNKVTEKGKDVELRCDPISGHTALYWYRQSLGQGLEFLIYFQGNSAPDKSGLPSDRFSAERTGGSVSTLTIQRTQQEDSAVYLCASSQGHPSGNQPQHFGDGTRLSIL.

The chain combines TRBV11-2 with TRBJ1-1; D unresolved. There are 15 residues in the CDR3. Trimming cost V 1 base and J 1 base, with 10 bases left between them. Germline values: CDR1 SGHAT, CDR2 FQNNGV. Here the CDR3 reads CASSLVVGPNTEAFF. In DNA, the CDR3 is TGTGCCAGCAGCTTAGTCGTGGGCCCGAACACTGAAGCTTTCTTT.

About this clone itself: The CDR3 carries no conserved terminal phenylalanine or tryptophan, so it likely arises from a read error. The rearrangement links TRBV6-1 to TRBJ2-4, with 7 bases that match TRBD2. The CDR3 contains 16 residues. The germline gives CDR1 MNHNS, CDR2 SASEGT. The ends lost 1 base at V and 8 bases at J; junction bases unmatched: 11. The DNA of the CDR3 is TGTGCCAGCAGTGAAGATTCTAGCGGCCTCTGGGACATTCAGTACTGC. It yields the protein CASSEDSSGLWDIQYC.

This rearrangement joins TRBV6-6 to TRBJ1-1, with D maybe TRBD1 (5 bases). CDR1 and CDR2 from the germline V gene are MNHNY and SVGAGI (reference sequence). The ends were cut back, 8 bases at V and 0 bases at J, with 10 bases in the middle. This CDR3 spans 13 amino acids. The CDR3 bases are TGTGCCAGCTCCTCGGGGGTGAACACTGAAGCTTTCTTT. Protein product: CASSSGVNTEAFF.

The rearrangement links TRBV5-5 to TRBJ2-7; 7 bases fit TRBD1. The J segment lost 0 bases and the V segment lost 7 bases, leaving 10 bases of the junction unmatched. This CDR3 has 15 amino acids. Per the germline V gene, CDR1 is SGHKS and CDR2 is YYEKEE (reference sequence). CDR3 protein: CASQQGPRSSYEQYF. DNA for the CDR3: TGTGCCAGCCAACAGGGGCCGCGAAGCTCCTACGAGCAGTACTTC. The full variable domain, with the rest looked up from reference TRBV5-5 and TRBJ2-7, is DAGVTQSPTHLIKTRGQQVTLRCSPISGHKSVSWYQQVLGQGPQFIFQYYEKEERGRGNFPDRFSARQFPNYSSELNVNALLLGDSALYLCASQQGPRSSYEQYFGPGTRLTVT.

The chain has TRBV10-3 and TRBJ2-1; TRBD1 matches at 8 bases. Germline assignment: CDR1 ENHRY and CDR2 SYGVKD. The CDR3 contains 15 residues. The V and J ends lost 0 bases and 8 bases, in that order; junction bases with no gene match: 6. CDR3 DNA sequence: TGTGCCATCAGTGAGTCGACGGCAGGGGGCTATGAGCAGTTCTTC. The encoded protein is CAISESTAGGYEQFF.

The count of this clone is one. The V and J genes are TRBV30 and TRBJ2-7; D is possibly TRBD1 (7 bases). This CDR3 has 13 amino acids. Deletions cut 3 bases from V and 3 bases from J, with 12 bases between. The germline gives CDR1 GTSNPN, CDR2 SVGIG (reference sequence). CDR3 DNA: TGTGCCTGGAGCAGGGGGGACCACTACGAGCAGTACTTC. It translates to CAWSRGDHYEQYF. The full variable domain, rest sourced from reference TRBV30 and TRBJ2-7, is SQTIHQWPATLVQPVGSPLSLECTVEGTSNPNLYWYRQAAGRGLQLLFYSVGIGQISSEVPQNLSASRPQDRQFILSSKKLLLSDSGFYLCAWSRGDHYEQYFGPGTRLTVT.

The rearrangement links TRBV27 to TRBJ1-2, with 8 bases that match TRBD1. Germline assignment: CDR1 MNHEY and CDR2 SMNVEV (reference sequence). The length of the CDR3 is 13 residues. Trimming took 2 bases from V and 5 from J; bases not matched to a gene: 1. The CDR3, as DNA: TGTGCCAGCAGTTTAGGGACAGGATATGGCTACACCTTC. This translates into CASSLGTGYGYTF.

The chain uses TRBV7-6 and TRBJ1-1; maybe TRBD1 (5 bases). Germline CDR1 and CDR2: SGHVS and FNYEAQ. There are 14 residues in the CDR3. V was trimmed by 0 bases and J by 2 bases, leaving 7 bases between them. The CDR3 loop is CASSLARGNTEAFF. The CDR3 region has the DNA TGTGCCAGCAGCTTAGCAAGGGGTAACACTGAAGCTTTCTTT.

This chain uses TRBV7-2 with TRBJ1-2; no reliable D call. V lost 2 bases and J lost 8, with 12 bases in between. Germline values: CDR1 SGHTA, CDR2 FQGNSA. The CDR3 loop spans 13 amino acids. The CDR3 protein is CASSLSGSWGYTF. CDR3 DNA: TGTGCCAGCAGCTTATCGGGTTCTTGGGGCTACACCTTC.

This sequence joins TRBV7-9 and TRBJ2-5; D unclear. The germline CDR1 and CDR2 sequences are SEHNR and FQNEAQ (reference sequence). There are 14 residues in the CDR3. V lost 2 bases and J lost 1, with 8 bases in between. CDR3 region: CASSLLGSQETQYF. The CDR3 DNA reads TGTGCCAGCAGCTTACTTGGCAGCCAAGAGACCCAGTACTTC.

Only one count was recorded for this clone. CDR3 in amino acids: CASSLSSRGSSYNEQFF. The CDR3 coding sequence is TGTGCCAGCAGTTTATCGAGCAGGGGCAGCTCCTACAATGAGCAGTTCTTC. This chain joins TRBV27 and TRBJ2-1; D possibly corresponds to TRBD1 (6 bases). V lost 0 bases and J 0 bases, leaving 12 bases between the germline ends. CDR3 length: 17 amino acids. The V gene's germline CDR1 is MNHEY and CDR2 SMNVEV (reference sequence).

This clone was picked up one time. Written as DNA, the CDR3 is TGTGCCAGCAGTGAAGGCAGGGGGCAGGAGACCCAGTACTTC. It is translated as CASSEGRGQETQYF. The chain joins TRBV6-1 to TRBJ2-5; 8 bases match TRBD1. CDR3 length: 14 residues. Trimming cost V 1 base and J 5 bases; bases outside gene matches: 3. The germline V gene encodes CDR1 MNHNS and CDR2 SASEGT.

This chain connects TRBV11-2 to TRBJ2-3, with a tentative D call TRBD1 (5 bases). CDR3 size: 15 residues. Trimming took 3 bases from V and 0 from J, leaving 10 bases between them. The V gene's germline CDR1 is SGHAT and CDR2 FQNNGV. CDR3 in amino acids: CASSFADRSTDTQYF. CDR3 DNA: TGTGCCAGCAGCTTTGCAGACAGAAGCACAGATACGCAGTATTTT.

CDR3 in amino acids: CASSLAGLRHADGYTF. CDR3 coding DNA: TGTGCCAGCAGCTTGGCGGGATTAAGGCACGCTGATGGCTACACCTTC. The chain is built from TRBV5-4 and TRBJ1-2; D ambiguous. V lost 0 bases, J lost 6 bases, and 18 bases lay in between. Germline CDR1 is SGHNT and CDR2 is YYREEE (reference sequence). The CDR3 length is 16 residues.

CDR3 residues: CASSASRGNGYTF. In nucleotides, the CDR3 is TGTGCCAGCAGCGCATCCCGGGGGAATGGCTACACCTTC. The rearrangement joins TRBV9 to TRBJ1-2; a weak D match, TRBD1 (5 bases). The CDR3 is made up of 13 amino acids. Per germline, CDR1 SGDLS and CDR2 YYNGEE. V was cut by 3 bases and J by 6 bases, with 12 bases left in between.